These 10 T cell receptor beta chains came from one sample sequenced in a study of T cells in Graves' hyperthyroidism and ophthalmopathy. Amplification of TCR beta CDR3 regions was performed using RNA transcripts as template. The TCR CDR3 was amplified in a first-round RT-PCR using the HTBI primer set. TCRdb re-called the multiplex PCR reads through MiXCR, storing one row per CDR3 protein. The sample holds about 52,000 distinct CDR3 sequences, approximately 48% seen once. Material: blood. The source of these receptors is a woman in her fifties or sixties with Graves' ophthalmopathy.

This clonotype was counted many times. The chain joins TRBV2 to TRBJ2-2, with unresolved D. The CDR3 sequence is 12 residues long. Germline CDR1 is SNHLY and CDR2 is FYNNEI. V lost 4 bases to trimming and J lost 6 bases, with 6 bases between them. The CDR3 DNA sequence: TGTGCCAGCAGTGGAGACCCCGGGGAGCTGTTTTTT. Translated, it gives CASSGDPGELFF.

This clonotype was seen many times. V and J are TRBV4-3 and TRBJ1-2, with D perhaps TRBD1 (6 bases). V lost 1 base, J lost 4 bases, and 13 bases lay in between. The CDR3 is made up of 15 amino acids. The V gene's germline CDR1 is LGHNA and CDR2 YSLEER. In DNA, the CDR3 is TGCGCCAGCAGCCAAGCAGCCGGGACAACCTATGGCTACACCTTC. Amino acids: CASSQAAGTTYGYTF.

This clonotype has just one count. The rearrangement joins TRBV2 to TRBJ2-1, with TRBD1 as a possible D gene (7 bases). The V end lost 3 bases, the J end lost 9 bases, and 18 bases lay between the germline ends. The germline CDR1 and CDR2 sequences are SNHLY and FYNNEI. The CDR3 has 15 amino acids. The CDR3 sequence is CASSDSARGRGEQFF. Written as DNA, the CDR3 is TGTGCCAGCAGTGACTCGGCGAGGGGGCGGGGTGAGCAGTTCTTC.

This rearrangement joins TRBV29-1 to TRBJ2-3; D remains unclear. V was clipped by 4 bases and J by 0 bases, with 2 bases between them. The CDR3 spans 11 residues. The germline V gene encodes CDR1 SQVTM and CDR2 ANQGSEA. The CDR3 sequence is CSVVSTDTQYF. For the CDR3, the DNA is TGCAGCGTTGTGAGCACAGATACGCAGTATTTT.

Relative to its sample, this clonotype is medium-sized. J is TRBJ1-2 and V is TRBV15, with D unresolved. The germline V gene encodes CDR1 LNHNV and CDR2 YYDKDF (reference sequence). V lost 0 bases and J 0 bases, leaving 11 bases between the germline ends. CDR3 length: 16 residues. The CDR3 protein is CATSRDLGQTNYGYTF. CDR3 nucleotide sequence: TGTGCCACCAGCAGAGATCTCGGCCAGACTAACTATGGCTACACCTTC.

The J gene is TRBJ2-7, the V gene TRBV20-1, with a possible D match to TRBD2 (5 bases). The CDR3 has 15 amino acids. Germline values: CDR1 DFQATT, CDR2 SNEGSKA (reference sequence). V shed 1 base and J shed 2 bases, with 15 bases lying between them. The CDR3 is CSARAAGGFTYEQYF. The CDR3 DNA reads TGCAGTGCTAGAGCGGCTGGCGGGTTCACCTACGAGCAGTACTTC.

The table lists this clonotype with many counts. The chain is built from TRBV10-1 and TRBJ1-5; a possible D gene is TRBD1 (5 bases). Germline CDR1 is WNHNN and CDR2 is SYGVQD (reference sequence). The CDR3 sequence is 23 residues long. V was trimmed by 3 bases and J by 2 bases, leaving 35 bases between them. CDR3 DNA: TGCGCCAGCAGTGATTCCGGGGTACGGGGCGGCGACATGGAGGATATATGCAATCAGCCCCAGCATTTT. It translates to CASSDSGVRGGDMEDICNQPQHF.

The rearrangement links TRBV29-1 to TRBJ2-7, with TRBD2 identical over 14 bases. Per germline, CDR1 SQVTM and CDR2 ANQGSEA. This CDR3 comprises 15 residues. CDR3 residues: CQQFTGTSGSHEQYF. The DNA of the CDR3 is TGCCAGCAGTTTACGGGGACTAGCGGGAGCCACGAGCAGTACTTC.

This rearrangement joins TRBV27 to TRBJ2-1; the D gene is possibly TRBD1 (6 bases). V dropped 5 bases and J dropped 5 bases, with 13 bases sitting between them. Germline assignment: CDR1 MNHEY and CDR2 SMNVEV (reference sequence). This CDR3 comprises 14 residues. DNA for the CDR3: TGTGCCAGCAGTATGATCAGGGGTCACAATGAGCAGTTCTTC. The encoded protein is CASSMIRGHNEQFF.

The chain carries TRBV20-1 and TRBJ1-6; possible D gene TRBD1, 5 bases. Germline CDR1 and CDR2: DFQATT and SNEGSKA (reference sequence). CDR3 length equals 13 residues. Trimming cost V 1 base and J 13 bases, with 14 bases left between them. The CDR3 region is CSARVGGTSPLHF. For the CDR3, the DNA is TGCAGTGCTAGAGTGGGAGGGACTTCGCCCCTCCACTTT.